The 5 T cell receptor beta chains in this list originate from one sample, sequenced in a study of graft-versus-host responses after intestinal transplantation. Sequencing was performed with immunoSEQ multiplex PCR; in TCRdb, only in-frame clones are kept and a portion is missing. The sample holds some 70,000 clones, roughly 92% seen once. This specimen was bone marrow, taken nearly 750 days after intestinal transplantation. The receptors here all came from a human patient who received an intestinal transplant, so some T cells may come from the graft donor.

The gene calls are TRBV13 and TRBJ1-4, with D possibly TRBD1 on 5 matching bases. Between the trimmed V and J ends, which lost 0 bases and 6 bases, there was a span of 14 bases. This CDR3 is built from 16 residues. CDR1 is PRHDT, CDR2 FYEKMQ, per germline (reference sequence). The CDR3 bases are TGTGCCAGCAGCTTAGGCAGGGTTTCCTCCGATGAAAAACTGTTTTTT. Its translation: CASSLGRVSSDEKLFF. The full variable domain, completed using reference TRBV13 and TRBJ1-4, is AAGVIQSPRHLIKEKRETATLKCYPIPRHDTVYWYQQGPGQDPQFLISFYEKMQSDKGSIPDRFSAQQFSDYHSELNMSSLELGDSALYFCASSLGRVSSDEKLFFGSGTQLSVL.

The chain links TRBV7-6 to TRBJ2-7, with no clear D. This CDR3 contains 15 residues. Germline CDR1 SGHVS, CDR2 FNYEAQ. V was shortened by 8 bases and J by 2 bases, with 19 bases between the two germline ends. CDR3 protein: CASSLDAGTPYEQYF. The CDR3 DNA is TGTGCCAGCTCCCTAGACGCAGGTACCCCCTACGAGCAGTACTTC.

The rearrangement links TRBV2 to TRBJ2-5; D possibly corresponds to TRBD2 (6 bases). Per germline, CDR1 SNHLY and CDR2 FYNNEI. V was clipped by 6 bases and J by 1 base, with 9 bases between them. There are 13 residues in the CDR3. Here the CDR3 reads CASRWDFQETQYF. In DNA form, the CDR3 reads TGTGCCAGCAGGTGGGACTTCCAAGAGACCCAGTACTTC.

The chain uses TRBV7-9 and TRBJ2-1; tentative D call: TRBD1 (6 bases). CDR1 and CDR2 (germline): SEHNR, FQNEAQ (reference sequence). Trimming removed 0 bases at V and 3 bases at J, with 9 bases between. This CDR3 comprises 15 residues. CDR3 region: CASSLAQGLYNEQFF. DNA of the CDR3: TGTGCCAGCAGCTTAGCGCAGGGGCTCTACAATGAGCAGTTCTTC.

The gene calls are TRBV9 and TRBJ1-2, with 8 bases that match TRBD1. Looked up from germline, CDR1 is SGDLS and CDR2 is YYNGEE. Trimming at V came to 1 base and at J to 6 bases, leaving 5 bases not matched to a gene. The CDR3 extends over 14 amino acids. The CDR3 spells CASSVSQGAHGYTF. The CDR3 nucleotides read TGTGCCAGCAGCGTATCGCAGGGGGCGCATGGCTACACCTTC.